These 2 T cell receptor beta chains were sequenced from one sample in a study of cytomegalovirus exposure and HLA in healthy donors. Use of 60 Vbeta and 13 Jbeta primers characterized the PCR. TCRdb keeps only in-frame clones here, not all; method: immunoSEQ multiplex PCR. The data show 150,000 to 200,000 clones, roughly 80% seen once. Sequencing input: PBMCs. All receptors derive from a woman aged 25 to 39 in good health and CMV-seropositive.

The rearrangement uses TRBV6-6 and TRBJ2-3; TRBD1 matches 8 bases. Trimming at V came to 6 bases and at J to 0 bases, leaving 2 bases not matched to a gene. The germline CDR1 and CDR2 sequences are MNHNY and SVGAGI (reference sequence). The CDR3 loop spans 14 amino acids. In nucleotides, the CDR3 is TGTGCCAGCAGACGGACAGGGAGCACAGATACGCAGTATTTT. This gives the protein CASRRTGSTDTQYF.

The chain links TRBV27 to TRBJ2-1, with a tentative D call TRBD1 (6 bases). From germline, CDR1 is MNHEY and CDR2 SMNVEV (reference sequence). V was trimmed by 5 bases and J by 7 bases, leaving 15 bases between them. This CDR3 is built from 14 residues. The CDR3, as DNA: TGTGCCAGCAGTGGCCTTGCCACAGGGAATGAGCAGTTCTTC. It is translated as CASSGLATGNEQFF.